These T cell receptor beta chains were read from a single sample in a study of blood T cell repertoires in COVID-19. Profiling relied on immunoSEQ multiplex PCR, and the TCRdb table lists in-frame clones only, not all of them. Of tens of thousands of clones listed, around 88% are singletons. The source material was peripheral blood. These receptors were taken from a woman aged 80 or older with active or convalescent COVID-19. CDR3s include the opening cysteine and the closing phenylalanine or tryptophan. A D gene is named only where the DNA matches it firmly. The size of a clone is reported for some rows only, either as once, few or many, or as a class for expanded clones.

TGTGCCAGCAGCCGCGGGGGGACCTCCGAGCAGTACTTC CASSRGGTSEQYF TRBV28 TRBD2 TRBJ2-7 once
TGTGCCAGCAGTGGTAGGGGACAGAGGAACACCGGGGAGCTGTTTTTT CASSGRGQRNTGELFF TRBV25-1 TRBD1 TRBJ2-2 -
TGTGCCAGCAGCTTGGGACGGAGAAATCAGCCCCAGCATTTT CASSLGRRNQPQHF TRBV5-5 - TRBJ1-5 -
TGTGCCACCAGTGACCCCGGGACAGCCTCCTACGAGCAGTACTTC CATSDPGTASYEQYF TRBV24-1 TRBD1 TRBJ2-7 -
TGTGCCAGCAGTCGCCGGACAGGAGGCTATGGCTACACCTTC CASSRRTGGYGYTF TRBV6-2/TRBV6-3 TRBD1 TRBJ1-2 few
TGTGCCAGCAGCCCCTGGGGTGCGGACTCTAGGGATTCACCCCTCCACTTT CASSPWGADSRDSPLHF TRBV27 - TRBJ1-6 -
TGTGCCAGTAGTTCTGTAGGAGGTCTTAACTATGGCTACACCTTC CASSSVGGLNYGYTF TRBV19 - TRBJ1-2 -
TGTGCCAGTAGGGATCCCGGGAGGTATGGCTACACCTTC CASRDPGRYGYTF TRBV19 - TRBJ1-2 -
TGTGCCAGCAGGCCTGACAGGGGATCCCACAATGAGCAGTTCTTC CASRPDRGSHNEQFF TRBV27 TRBD1 TRBJ2-1 -
TGTGCCAGCAGCTTTTCCGGGAGGGCCCTGCGAAGCCAAGAGACCCAGTACTTC CASSFSGRALRSQETQYF TRBV5-6 TRBD2 TRBJ2-5 -
TGTGCCAGTAACCCGGGTCCCAACACTGAAGCTTTCTTT CASNPGPNTEAFF TRBV19 - TRBJ1-1 -
TGTGCCACCTCAAAGGGGGCGAGCACCGGGGAGCTGTTTTTT CATSKGASTGELFF TRBV24-1 TRBD1 TRBJ2-2 -
TGTGCCAGTAGTATTCAGGGTTCGAACTATGGCTACACCTTC CASSIQGSNYGYTF TRBV19 - TRBJ1-2 once
TGTGCCAGCAGTTCAACAGGGGGCGGATATCAGCCCCAGCATTTT CASSSTGGGYQPQHF TRBV6-5 TRBD1 TRBJ1-5 -
TGCAGCGTAGCTGGACAGGTCCATGGAGATACGCAGTATTTT CSVAGQVHGDTQYF TRBV29-1 TRBD1 TRBJ2-3 once
TGTGCCATCGGACTAGTAGGAGGCAATGAGCAGTTCTTC CAIGLVGGNEQFF TRBV10-3 TRBD2 TRBJ2-1 -
TGTGCCAGTAGTAACAGGGGACTGTCTTATGGCTACACCTTC CASSNRGLSYGYTF TRBV19 TRBD1 TRBJ1-2 -
TGTGCCAGCAGCGAACCCCAGGGGGAAATCACAGATACGCAGTATTTT CASSEPQGEITDTQYF TRBV9 TRBD1 TRBJ2-3 -
TGTGCCAGCAGCCTAGGGACTAATCCAGCCTACGAGCAGTACTTC CASSLGTNPAYEQYF TRBV11-3 TRBD2 TRBJ2-7 -
TGTGCCAGCAGCCCGCAGGGACAGGGGAGTGGTGAAGCTTTCTTT CASSPQGQGSGEAFF TRBV4-2 TRBD1 TRBJ1-1 -
TGTGCCAGCAGACATACAGGGGACCCTTACGAGCAGTACTTC CASRHTGDPYEQYF TRBV5-5 TRBD1 TRBJ2-7 -
TGTGCCAGCAGCTGGGGGACAGGAGACTATGGCTACACCTTC CASSWGTGDYGYTF TRBV5-4 TRBD1 TRBJ1-2 -
TGTGCCAGCAGCTTGGCAGGGGCGAACACTGAAGCTTTCTTT CASSLAGANTEAFF TRBV9 - TRBJ1-1 -